These T cell receptor beta chains were read from a single sample in a study of blood T cell repertoires in COVID-19. Sequencing used immunoSEQ multiplex PCR; TCRdb keeps in-frame clones, though not all of them. The profile covers about 210,000 clones, with around nine tenths appearing a single time and approximately 1.5% taken by the ten largest. The sample taken for sequencing was peripheral blood. These receptors all come from a man aged 18-30 years with active or convalescent COVID-19. Both conserved end residues are part of each CDR3. D genes are given only for firm matches. Clone size is given for some rows only: seen once, a few or many times, or a class if the clone is expanded.

V gene	D gene	clone size	J gene	CDR3 DNA	CDR3 protein
TRBV6-6	TRBD1	.	TRBJ1-2	TGTGCCAGCAGTTACCGCCCAGGGGGCGACTATGGCTACACCTTC	CASSYRPGGDYGYTF
TRBV19	.	.	TRBJ1-5	TGTGCCAGTAGTATTCGGGAGGGGCCCCAGCATTTT	CASSIREGPQHF
TRBV28	TRBD1	once	TRBJ1-2	TGTGCCAGCAGTTTAAAGGGGGCGCATGGCTACACCTTC	CASSLKGAHGYTF
TRBV28	.	.	TRBJ1-2	TGTGCCAGCAGTTTAACAGGAAACTATGGCTACACCTTC	CASSLTGNYGYTF
TRBV2	.	.	TRBJ2-5	TGTGCCAGCAGTGAGGAGGTCCAAGAGACCCAGTACTTC	CASSEEVQETQYF
TRBV2	.	.	TRBJ2-5	TGTGCCAGCAGTGACCAAGGAGGAGGGAAAGAGACCCAGTACTTC	CASSDQGGGKETQYF
TRBV5-1	TRBD2	.	TRBJ2-3	TGCGCCAGCAGCTTGGCGGGGGGGGCCTTCACAGATACGCAGTATTTT	CASSLAGGAFTDTQYF
TRBV29-1	TRBD2	.	TRBJ2-7	TGCAGCGTTGGAAGGACTAGGTCCCTCGAGCAGTACTTC	CSVGRTRSLEQYF
TRBV29-1	.	.	TRBJ2-2	TGCAGCGTTGAACGCCTAGCGAATGGCGGGGAGCTGTTTTTT	CSVERLANGGELFF
TRBV6-1	TRBD1	once	TRBJ1-5	TGTGCCAGCAGTGAACGGACAGGGGTCAATCAGCCCCAGCATTTT	CASSERTGVNQPQHF
TRBV7-2	.	.	TRBJ2-2	TGTGCCAGCAGCGCCGGACAGATGTACACCGGGGAGCTGTTTTTT	CASSAGQMYTGELFF
TRBV19	.	few	TRBJ2-7	TGTGCCACCGCACAGGCCGACTTTTACGAGCAGTACTTC	CATAQADFYEQYF
TRBV9	.	.	TRBJ1-3	TGTGCCAGCAGCGTCAGCTCTGGAAACACCATATATTTT	CASSVSSGNTIYF
TRBV10-2	TRBD1	.	TRBJ1-6	TGCGCCAGCAGTACCGGGACAGGGGCTTCACCCCTCCACTTT	CASSTGTGASPLHF
TRBV5-4	TRBD2	.	TRBJ2-3	TGTGCCAGCAGCCGGACTAGCGGGAGCACAGATACGCAGTATTTT	CASSRTSGSTDTQYF
TRBV4-3	.	.	TRBJ2-3	TGCGCCAGCAGCCAAGACTCGGCAGGGAGGGATACGCAGTATTTT	CASSQDSAGRDTQYF
TRBV6-5	.	.	TRBJ1-1	TGTGCCAGCAGTACCTCTCAGGGAAACACTGAAGCTTTCTTT	CASSTSQGNTEAFF
TRBV27	.	.	TRBJ2-2	TGTGCCAGCAGTCCGGTAGCGTCCGCGAACACCGGGGAGCTGTTTTTT	CASSPVASANTGELFF
TRBV18	TRBD2	.	TRBJ2-2	TGTGCCAGCTCGCCAACTAGCGGGAGAGGAACCGGGGAGCTGTTTTTT	CASSPTSGRGTGELFF
TRBV2	TRBD1	.	TRBJ1-2	TGTGCCAGCAGTGCGGACAGGGGGTTCTATGGCTACACCTTC	CASSADRGFYGYTF
TRBV19	.	.	TRBJ1-5	TGTGCCAGTAGTACGGTTTCTTCTAGCAATCAGCCCCAGCATTTT	CASSTVSSSNQPQHF
TRBV19	TRBD1	.	TRBJ2-7	TGTGCCAGTAGTATCGTGGCAGGGGGCTCCTACGAGCAGTACTTC	CASSIVAGGSYEQYF
TRBV3-1/TRBV3-2	.	.	TRBJ1-1	TGTGCCAGCAGCCAGGAGACAGGGAACACTGAAGCTTTCTTT	CASSQETGNTEAFF
TRBV5-6	TRBD1	.	TRBJ1-2	TGTGCCAGCAGCCCCGGGACAGCGATGTATGGCTACACCTTC	CASSPGTAMYGYTF
TRBV7-2	TRBD1	.	TRBJ1-1	TGTGCCAGCAGCCCAACAGGGGACACTGAAGCTTTCTTT	CASSPTGDTEAFF
TRBV6-5	.	.	TRBJ2-7	TGTGCCAGCGGGGACGGGAGTGTCGACGAGCAGTACTTC	CASGDGSVDEQYF
TRBV12-5	TRBD2	.	TRBJ2-2	TGTGCTAGTGGTTTGCCAGGGAGGGGAACCGGGGAGCTGTTTTTT	CASGLPGRGTGELFF
TRBV6-6	.	.	TRBJ1-6	TGTGCCAGCAGTTACGGGGGAGGAGTACGGTCACCCCTCCACTTT	CASSYGGGVRSPLHF
TRBV6-6	.	.	TRBJ1-3	TGTGCCAGCAGTCCCCAGGGGGGAAACACCATATATTTT	CASSPQGGNTIYF
TRBV7-9	TRBD2	.	TRBJ2-3	TGTGCCAGCAGACCAGGTCTAGCGGGAGAAAGGAAGTATTTT	CASRPGLAGERKYF
TRBV6-5	.	.	TRBJ2-7	TGTGCCAGCATCGACAGCTCCTACGAGCAGTACTTC	CASIDSSYEQYF
TRBV27	TRBD1	.	TRBJ1-1	TGTGCCAGCTCGGACCTGGACAGGGGCACTGAAGCTTTCTTT	CASSDLDRGTEAFF
TRBV2	.	.	TRBJ2-3	TGTGCCAGCAGGCCCGGGAGCACAGATACGCAGTATTTT	CASRPGSTDTQYF
TRBV9	TRBD1	.	TRBJ2-7	TGTGCCAGCAGCCCCTACAGGGGGCAGAAAGAGCAGTACTTC	CASSPYRGQKEQYF
TRBV18	.	.	TRBJ1-3	TGTGCCAGCTCAGAGGACAGCCTTGGAAACACCATATATTTT	CASSEDSLGNTIYF
TRBV6-5	.	.	TRBJ1-1	TGTGCCAGCAGTTTGGGAGGGGTTCGGACTGAAGCTTTCTTT	CASSLGGVRTEAFF
TRBV7-9	.	.	TRBJ2-7	TGTGCCAGCAGCCCCCCGGGGGTCCCCGTGGTCACCGAGCAGTACTTC	CASSPPGVPVVTEQYF
TRBV7-9	.	.	TRBJ2-1	TGTGCCAGCAGCCCGGGACTCCCACCCGGGAATGAGCAGTTCTTC	CASSPGLPPGNEQFF
TRBV12-5	TRBD2	.	TRBJ2-5	TGTGCCTCATTAACTAGCGGGACTTGGGAGACCCAGTACTTC	CASLTSGTWETQYF
TRBV18	.	.	TRBJ1-2	TGTGCCAGCTCACCACCCAATAACTATGGCTACACCTTC	CASSPPNNYGYTF